Listed here are 7 T cell receptor beta chains from one sample, sequenced in a study of pediatric ulcerative colitis. Clones were read by immunoSEQ multiplex PCR, and TCRdb kept only the in-frame ones, dropping some. Among more than 50,000 clones listed, 87% were seen once. The sample comprised blood. Source of these receptors: a boy younger than 18 who was a control in a study of pediatric ulcerative colitis.

The gene calls are TRBV19 and TRBJ2-7; perhaps D is TRBD1 or TRBD2 (6 bases each). V lost 5 bases and J 2 bases, leaving 22 bases between the germline ends. Germline CDR1 and CDR2: LNHDA and SQIVND (reference sequence). The CDR3 is 17 amino acids. CDR3 in DNA: TGTGCCAGTAGTGCAGAACGACCGGGGGCTAAACCCTACGAGCAGTACTTC. Amino acids: CASSAERPGAKPYEQYF. The full variable domain, with the rest looked up from reference TRBV19 and TRBJ2-7, is DGGITQSPKYLFRKEGQNVTLSCEQNLNHDAMYWYRQDPGQGLRLIYYSQIVNDFQKGDIAEGYSVSREKKESFPLTVTSAQKNPTAFYLCASSAERPGAKPYEQYFGPGTRLTVT.

J is TRBJ2-7 and V is TRBV9, with D possibly being TRBD2 (6 bases). From germline, CDR1 is SGDLS and CDR2 YYNGEE. Trimming left V 4 bases short and J 2 bases short, with 10 bases between. The CDR3 is made up of 13 amino acids. CDR3 sequence (DNA): TGTGCCAGCAGCTCGGGAGAGGCCTACGAGCAGTACTTC. It specifies CASSSGEAYEQYF.

The chain employs TRBV15 and TRBJ1-5, with D unclear. The CDR3 consists of 14 residues. V was pared by 5 bases and J by 7 bases, with 15 bases between. Germline V lookup: CDR1 LNHNV, CDR2 YYDKDF (reference sequence). The CDR3 is CATSPGSLNQPQHF. The CDR3, as DNA: TGTGCCACCAGCCCCGGTAGCCTTAACCAGCCCCAGCATTTT.

The chain carries TRBV7-2 and TRBJ2-7; D possibly corresponds to TRBD1 (5 bases). Germline lookup yields CDR1 SGHTA and CDR2 FQGNSA. The CDR3 covers 14 residues. V was clipped by 5 bases and J by 3 bases, with 14 bases between them. The CDR3 sequence: CASSPISDSYEQYF. Written as DNA, the CDR3 is TGTGCCAGCAGCCCGATATCCGACAGCTACGAGCAGTACTTC.

The chain has TRBV18 and TRBJ1-2; 9 bases align to TRBD1. Per the germline V gene, CDR1 is KGHSH and CDR2 is LQKENI. The CDR3 sequence is 17 residues long. Unmatched junction bases numbered 16, after V lost 5 bases and J lost 6 bases. As DNA, the CDR3 is TGTGCCAGCTCAGAAGCCGTAGAGAGGACAGGGGAAGATGGCTACACCTTC. It specifies CASSEAVERTGEDGYTF.

V is TRBV28 and J is TRBJ1-2; 7 nucleotides align to TRBD1. The CDR3 extends over 15 amino acids. The junction had 11 bases not matched to a gene; V was cut back by 4 bases and J by 6 bases. Germline V gene lookup returns CDR1 MDHEN and CDR2 SYDVKM. CDR3 nucleotides: TGTGCCAGCAGTTCGACAGGGAGGGTTGAGGATGGCTACACCTTC. It is translated as CASSSTGRVEDGYTF.

DNA of the CDR3: TGTGCCAGCAGCTTAGCTAGCGGGGCGCCGTTGGGCACCGGGGAGCTGTTTTTT. Residues: CASSLASGAPLGTGELFF. The chain has TRBV7-8 and TRBJ2-2; TRBD2 matches 8 bases. Germline loops: CDR1 SGHVS, CDR2 FQNEAQ. V lost 0 bases and J lost 4; bases outside the gene matches: 10. CDR3 length: 18 residues.